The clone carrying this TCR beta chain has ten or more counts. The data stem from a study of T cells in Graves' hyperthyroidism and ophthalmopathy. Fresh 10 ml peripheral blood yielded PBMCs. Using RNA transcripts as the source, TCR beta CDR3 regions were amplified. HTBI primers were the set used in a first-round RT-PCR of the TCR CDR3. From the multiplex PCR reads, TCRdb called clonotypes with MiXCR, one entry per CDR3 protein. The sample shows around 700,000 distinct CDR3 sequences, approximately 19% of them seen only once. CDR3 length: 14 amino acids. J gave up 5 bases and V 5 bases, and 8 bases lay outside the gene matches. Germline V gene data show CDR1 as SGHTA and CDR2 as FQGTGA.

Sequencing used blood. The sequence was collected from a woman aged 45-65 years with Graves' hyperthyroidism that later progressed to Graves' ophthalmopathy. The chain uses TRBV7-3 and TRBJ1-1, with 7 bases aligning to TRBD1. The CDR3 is CASSPTGSETEAFF. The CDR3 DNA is TGTGCCAGCAGCCCGACAGGGAGTGAGACTGAAGCTTTCTTT.